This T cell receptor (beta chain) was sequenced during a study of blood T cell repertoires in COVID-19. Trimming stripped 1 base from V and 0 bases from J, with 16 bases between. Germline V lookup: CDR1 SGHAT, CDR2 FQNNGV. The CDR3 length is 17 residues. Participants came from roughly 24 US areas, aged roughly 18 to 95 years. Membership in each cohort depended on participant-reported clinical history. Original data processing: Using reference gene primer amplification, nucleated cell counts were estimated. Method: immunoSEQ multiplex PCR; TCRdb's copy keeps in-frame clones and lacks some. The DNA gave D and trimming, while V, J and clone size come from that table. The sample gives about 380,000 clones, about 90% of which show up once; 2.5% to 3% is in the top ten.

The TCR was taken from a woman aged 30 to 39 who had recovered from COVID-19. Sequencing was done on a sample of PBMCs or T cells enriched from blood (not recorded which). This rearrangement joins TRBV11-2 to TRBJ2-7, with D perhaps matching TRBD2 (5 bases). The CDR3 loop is CASSLAPPAVSSYEQYF. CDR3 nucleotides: TGTGCCAGCAGCTTAGCCCCCCCAGCGGTTAGCTCCTACGAGCAGTACTTC.